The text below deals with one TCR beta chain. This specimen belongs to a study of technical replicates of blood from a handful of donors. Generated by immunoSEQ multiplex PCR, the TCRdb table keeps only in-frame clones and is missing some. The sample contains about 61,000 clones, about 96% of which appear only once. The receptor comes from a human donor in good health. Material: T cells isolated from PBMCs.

Here the CDR3 reads CAWSSMLAEAFF. The CDR3, as DNA: TGTGCCTGGAGCTCAATGTTAGCTGAAGCTTTCTTT. The V call is TRBV30, the J call TRBJ1-1, with no clear D. CDR3 length: 12 amino acids. The germline V gene has CDR1 GTSNPN and CDR2 SVGIG (reference sequence). Trimming cost V 3 bases and J 6 bases, with 11 bases left between them. Combining the CDR3 with reference TRBV30 and TRBJ1-1 gives the whole variable domain SQTIHQWPATLVQPVGSPLSLECTVEGTSNPNLYWYRQAAGRGLQLLFYSVGIGQISSEVPQNLSASRPQDRQFILSSKKLLLSDSGFYLCAWSSMLAEAFFGQGTRLTVV.